Listed here are 17 T cell receptor beta chains from one sample, sequenced in a study of cytomegalovirus exposure and HLA in healthy donors. The PCR had 60 Vbeta and 13 Jbeta primers. TCRdb keeps only in-frame clones here, not all; method: immunoSEQ multiplex PCR. Of 150,000 or so clones in the sample, around 80% were seen once. Material for sequencing was PBMCs. These receptors were taken from a woman aged 35 to 49 in good health and CMV-seropositive.

This chain links TRBV19 with TRBJ2-4; D is possibly TRBD2 (6 bases). CDR3 size: 10 residues. Germline V CDR1 and CDR2: LNHDA, SQIVND (reference sequence). Between the trimmed V and J ends, which lost 8 bases and 13 bases, there was a span of 12 bases. The CDR3 nucleotides read TGTGCCAGTGGGACTGTTTTCCAGTACTTC. It translates to CASGTVFQYF.

V and J are TRBV5-4 and TRBJ2-5, with 8 nucleotides matching TRBD1. Germline assignment: CDR1 SGHNT and CDR2 YYREEE (reference sequence). This CDR3 region has 14 residues. V gave up 4 bases and J gave up 2 bases; unmatched junction bases: 4. The CDR3 DNA sequence: TGTGCCAGCAGCCTGGACAGGGTACAAGAGACCCAGTACTTC. Protein sequence: CASSLDRVQETQYF.

This clone has a count of ten or more. The rearrangement links TRBV6-1 to TRBJ2-5; 11 nucleotides agree with TRBD2. Trimming removed 10 bases from V and 4 bases from J; junction bases left unmatched: 8. This CDR3 comprises 14 residues. Germline V gene data show CDR1 as MNHNS and CDR2 as SASEGT. The CDR3 DNA reads as TGTGCCACGGGTACTAGCGGGAGCGGAGAGACCCAGTACTTC. This translates into CATGTSGSGETQYF.

The gene calls are TRBV28 and TRBJ2-5, with D maybe TRBD2 (6 bases). Germline lookup yields CDR1 MDHEN and CDR2 SYDVKM. There are 15 residues in the CDR3. The V gene lost 6 bases and the J gene lost 5 bases, with 19 bases spanning the gap. The CDR3 sequence is CASSPPSDPWETQYF. As DNA, the CDR3 is TGTGCCAGCAGCCCCCCTAGCGACCCCTGGGAGACCCAGTACTTC.

This clone was found many times. The gene calls are TRBV5-8 and TRBJ1-5; 9 bases fit TRBD1. This CDR3 region has 15 residues. Looked up from germline, CDR1 is SGHTS and CDR2 is YDEGEE. V was pared by 4 bases and J by 5 bases, with 7 bases of the junction left unmatched. The CDR3: CASSAGQGIDQPQHF. The CDR3 DNA sequence: TGTGCCAGCAGCGCAGGACAGGGGATCGATCAGCCCCAGCATTTT. Using reference TRBV5-8 and TRBJ1-5 for the parts outside the CDR3, the full variable domain is EAGVTQSPTHLIKTRGQQATLRCSPISGHTSVYWYQQALGLGLQFLLWYDEGEERNRGNFPPRFSGRQFPNYSSELNVNALELEDSALYLCASSAGQGIDQPQHFGDGTRLSIL.

The V gene is TRBV5-1, the J gene TRBJ1-3, with TRBD1 identical over 11 bases. The CDR3 loop spans 16 amino acids. Trimming at V came to 4 bases and at J to 3 bases, leaving 6 bases not matched to a gene. From germline, CDR1 is SGHRS and CDR2 YFSETQ. CDR3 bases: TGCGCCAGCAGCGCTAGGACAGGGGGCGATGGAAACACCATATATTTT. Its translation: CASSARTGGDGNTIYF.

This chain links TRBV5-4 with TRBJ1-1; D is uncertain. CDR1 is SGHNT, CDR2 YYREEE, per germline (reference sequence). The V and J ends lost 0 bases and 1 base respectively, with 7 bases between them. The CDR3 sequence is 14 residues long. The CDR3 DNA sequence: TGTGCCAGCAGCTTGGGCGGGAAGAACACTGAAGCTTTCTTT. Translated, it gives CASSLGGKNTEAFF.

This clone was seen more than once but under ten times. The genes are TRBV19 and TRBJ2-7, with TRBD1 matching over 9 bases. Per germline, CDR1 LNHDA and CDR2 SQIVND (reference sequence). This CDR3 is built from 13 residues. The V gene end was trimmed by 9 bases and the J gene end by 7 bases; junction bases not matched to a gene: 10. CDR3 loop: CARRFNRGHEQYF. CDR3 in DNA: TGTGCCAGGCGTTTTAACAGGGGGCATGAGCAGTACTTC.

This chain joins TRBV19 and TRBJ2-3, with 10 bases fitting TRBD2. The germline gives CDR1 LNHDA, CDR2 SQIVND (reference sequence). CDR3 length: 15 residues. V was clipped by 3 bases and J by 2 bases; unmatched bases: 2. CDR3 residues: CASSIGTSDTDTQYF. The CDR3 DNA reads as TGTGCCAGTAGTATCGGGACTAGCGACACAGATACGCAGTATTTT.

The chain combines TRBV2 with TRBJ1-5, with a weak D call TRBD1 (5 bases). V gave up 3 bases and J gave up 4 bases, with 13 bases separating them. The CDR3 has 15 amino acids. Germline CDR1 SNHLY, CDR2 FYNNEI. The CDR3 bases are TGTGCCAGCAGTGATTACAAGACAGTTAATCAGCCCCAGCATTTT. Its protein is CASSDYKTVNQPQHF.

The chain has TRBV11-3 and TRBJ1-1; TRBD1 is a possible D gene (6 bases). CDR1 and CDR2 (germline): SGHNT, YENEEA. The CDR3 is 14 amino acids. V was cut by 4 bases and J by 1 base, with 10 bases left in between. DNA for the CDR3: TGTGCCAGCAGCTCCAGGGGTGGGAACACTGAAGCTTTCTTT. Amino acids: CASSSRGGNTEAFF.

The chain has TRBV2 and TRBJ1-3; a possible D gene is TRBD1 (6 bases). Germline CDR1 reads SNHLY; CDR2 reads FYNNEI. The CDR3 is 14 residues long. Trimming stripped 8 bases from V and 4 bases from J, with 15 bases between. The CDR3 coding sequence is TGTGCCAGCCTGACGAACAGGGAAGGAAACACCATATATTTT. Translation gives CASLTNREGNTIYF. Looking up the rest from reference TRBV2 and TRBJ1-3 gives the full variable domain: EPEVTQTPSHQVTQMGQEVILRCVPISNHLYFYWYRQILGQKVEFLVSFYNNEISEKSEIFDDQFSVERPDGSNFTLKIRSTKLEDSAMYFCASLTNREGNTIYFGEGSWLTVV.

This clone was picked up one time. The rearrangement joins TRBV29-1 to TRBJ2-3, with 9 bases that match TRBD1. The CDR3 is made up of 14 amino acids. J lost 1 base, V lost 5 bases, and 4 bases had no gene match. Per germline, CDR1 SQVTM and CDR2 ANQGSEA. CDR3 DNA: TGCAGCGTTCCTTGGACAGGGGGCACAGATACGCAGTATTTT. Translating gives CSVPWTGGTDTQYF.

This chain joins TRBV5-1 and TRBJ1-2, with D perhaps TRBD1 (5 bases). CDR1 SGHRS and CDR2 YFSETQ come from the germline V gene. The germline V and J ends were trimmed by 0 bases and 1 base, with 10 bases remaining between them. This CDR3 has 15 amino acids. In DNA form, the CDR3 reads TGCGCCAGCAGCTTGGGGTCCGGGGGTAACTATGGCTACACCTTC. It translates to CASSLGSGGNYGYTF.

The chain uses TRBV18 and TRBJ2-1; TRBD2 matches 13 bases. The CDR3 sequence is 16 residues long. Germline trimming cut 3 bases from V and 5 bases from J; bases unmatched to any gene: 4. Per germline, CDR1 KGHSH and CDR2 LQKENI. The CDR3 nucleotides are TGTGCCAGCTCACCGCGGACTAGCGGGAGCCACAATGAGCAGTTCTTC. It translates to CASSPRTSGSHNEQFF.

This clone was observed a few times. This chain connects TRBV27 to TRBJ1-1; 8 bases are shared with TRBD1. Germline V CDR1 and CDR2: MNHEY, SMNVEV (reference sequence). The V segment lost 5 bases and the J segment 3 bases; nucleotides outside the gene matches: 11. The CDR3 spans 16 residues. The CDR3 DNA is TGTGCCAGCAGTCGGAGGACAGGGATGGATCACACTGAAGCTTTCTTT. Protein: CASSRRTGMDHTEAFF.

The chain is built from TRBV4-2 and TRBJ2-1; 13 nucleotides line up with TRBD2. Germline loops: CDR1 LGHNA, CDR2 YNFKEQ. The J segment lost 0 bases and the V segment lost 8 bases, leaving 10 bases of the junction unmatched. The CDR3 totals 18 residues. The CDR3 spells CASSSGLAGRSSYNEQFF. CDR3 coding DNA: TGTGCCAGCTCCTCGGGACTAGCGGGGCGCAGCTCCTACAATGAGCAGTTCTTC.